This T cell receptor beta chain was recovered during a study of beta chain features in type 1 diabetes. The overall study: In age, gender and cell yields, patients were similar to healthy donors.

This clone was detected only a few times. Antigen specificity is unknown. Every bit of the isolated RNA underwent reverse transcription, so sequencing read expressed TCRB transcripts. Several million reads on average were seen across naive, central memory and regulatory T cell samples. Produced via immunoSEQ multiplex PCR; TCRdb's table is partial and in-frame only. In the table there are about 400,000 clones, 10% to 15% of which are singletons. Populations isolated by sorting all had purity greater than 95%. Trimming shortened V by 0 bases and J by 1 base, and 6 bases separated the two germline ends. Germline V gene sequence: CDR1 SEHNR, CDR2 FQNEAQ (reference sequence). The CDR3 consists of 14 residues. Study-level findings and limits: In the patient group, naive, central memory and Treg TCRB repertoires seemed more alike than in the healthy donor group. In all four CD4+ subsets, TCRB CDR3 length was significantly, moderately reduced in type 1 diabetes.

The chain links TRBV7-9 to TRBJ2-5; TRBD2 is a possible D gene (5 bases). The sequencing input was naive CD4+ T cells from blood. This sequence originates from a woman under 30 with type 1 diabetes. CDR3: CASSLAAGQETQYF. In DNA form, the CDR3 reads TGTGCCAGCAGCTTAGCGGCGGGCCAAGAGACCCAGTACTTC.